This T cell receptor beta chain was recovered during a study of CD8 T cells in ankylosing spondylitis. Findings of the study overall: There were earlier reports of some motif variants in reactive arthritis synovial fluid and blood. A CD8+ phenotype characterized the disease-linked clones, which were relatively rare in peripheral blood. Reports say disease-linked clones showed up significantly more in matched ankylosing spondylitis synovial fluid.

Germline V gene sequence: CDR1 GTSNPN, CDR2 SVGIG (reference sequence). V lost 0 bases and J 4 bases, leaving 8 bases between the germline ends. This CDR3 contains 13 residues. This clonotype has more than one count but fewer than ten. What it binds is unknown. TCRdb re-called the 5' RACE reads through MiXCR, storing one row per CDR3 protein. The sample includes 350,000 to 450,000 distinct CDR3 sequences, 20% to 25% seen only once; the top ten take under 15%. The sequencing input was blood, either unsorted or a sorted T cell fraction (not recorded which). The TCR was taken from a male donor with ankylosing spondylitis or in good health (not recorded which). The rearrangement links TRBV30 to TRBJ2-3; D is unresolved. The CDR3 DNA reads TGTGCCTGGAGTGTTGGGGTTGCAGATACGCAGTATTTT. Encoded protein: CAWSVGVADTQYF. The entire variable domain, with the rest obtained from reference TRBV30 and TRBJ2-3, is as follows: SQTIHQWPATLVQPVGSPLSLECTVEGTSNPNLYWYRQAAGRGLQLLFYSVGIGQISSEVPQNLSASRPQDRQFILSSKKLLLSDSGFYLCAWSVGVADTQYFGPGTRLTVL.